The 22 T cell receptor beta chains in this list originate from one sample, sequenced in a study of vaccination and CD4 T cells after COVID-19. Sequencing of the DNA from cultured CD4+ T cells was carried out with the Oncomine TCR Beta short-read assay. Each CDR3 protein is one row after TCRdb ran MiXCR on the PCR reads. The table includes more than 20,000 distinct CDR3 sequences, about 50% detected once. The treatment here: 10-day PBMC culture with coronavirus spike peptide pools or control peptides (ViraFEST assay). These receptors' antigens are unknown. The sample here was CD4+ T cells from blood, cultured in vitro, taken before SARS-CoV-2 vaccination. The receptors derive from a human donor who received a COVID-19 vaccine.

Only a few counts were recorded for this clonotype. The chain joins TRBV20-1 to TRBJ2-5; 9 bases line up with TRBD1. CDR1 is DFQATT and CDR2 is SNEGSKA in the germline V gene (reference sequence). V dropped 5 bases and J dropped 4; count of bases not matched to a gene: 5. The length of the CDR3 is 13 residues. The CDR3 DNA sequence: TGCAGTGCTCCGGGACAGGGTGGAGAGACCCAGTACTTC. As protein: CSAPGQGGETQYF.

This clonotype appeared a single time. This chain links TRBV5-4 with TRBJ2-5, with D tentatively TRBD1 or TRBD2 (7 bases each). Per germline, CDR1 SGHNT and CDR2 YYREEE (reference sequence). This CDR3 is 16 amino acids long. The V and J ends lost 2 bases and 2 bases respectively, with 16 bases between them. For the CDR3, the DNA is TGTGCCAGCAGCTTAGGGAGCGGGACAGCACAAGAGACCCAGTACTTC. It codes for CASSLGSGTAQETQYF.

The J gene is TRBJ2-1, the V gene TRBV20-1; 8 bases are shared with TRBD1. The CDR3 spans 14 residues. Germline lookup yields CDR1 DFQATT and CDR2 SNEGSKA (reference sequence). V gave up 1 base and J gave up 7 bases; unmatched junction bases: 6. The CDR3 nucleotides are TGCAGTGCTAGAGCGTGGACAGGGCGGAATGAGCAGTTCTTC. Its protein is CSARAWTGRNEQFF.

The rearrangement uses TRBV25-1 and TRBJ1-1, with D possibly matching TRBD1 (5 bases). Between the trimmed V and J ends, which lost 4 bases and 5 bases, there was a span of 14 bases. The CDR3 totals 14 residues. Germline CDR1 is MGHDK and CDR2 is SYGVNS. The CDR3 nucleotides read TGTGCCAGCAGTGGTCCGGGACTTCTGACTGAAGCTTTCTTT. It is translated as CASSGPGLLTEAFF.

Only one count was recorded for this clonotype. This rearrangement joins TRBV5-5 to TRBJ2-1; D unclear. V gave up 0 bases and J gave up 3 bases, with 10 bases separating them. The CDR3 is 15 residues long. CDR1 SGHKS and CDR2 YYEKEE come from the germline V gene (reference sequence). The CDR3 here is CASSLAWVSYNEQFF. The CDR3 DNA reads TGTGCCAGCAGCTTGGCCTGGGTTAGCTACAATGAGCAGTTCTTC.

For the CDR3, the DNA is TGCGCCAGCAGTGAGTCAGGCAGCCCCGGGGAGACCCAGTACTTC. This sequence encodes CASSESGSPGETQYF. This chain links TRBV10-1 with TRBJ2-5; D is undetermined. This CDR3 contains 15 residues. With 0 bases removed from V and 5 bases from J, the gap between germline ends came to 13 bases. The germline V gene has CDR1 WNHNN and CDR2 SYGVQD (reference sequence).

Only one count was recorded for this clonotype. This chain connects TRBV28 to TRBJ2-7, with a possible D match to TRBD2 (5 bases). Trimming stripped 3 bases from V and 0 bases from J, with 12 bases between. The CDR3 totals 15 residues. Germline CDR1 reads MDHEN; CDR2 reads SYDVKM. The CDR3 loop reads CASSFFRDSSYEQYF. CDR3 DNA sequence: TGTGCCAGCAGTTTTTTCCGGGATAGCTCCTACGAGCAGTACTTC.

The rearrangement joins TRBV7-9 to TRBJ2-2; the match to TRBD2 covers 8 bases. V dropped 4 bases and J dropped 0; count of bases not matched to a gene: 10. The CDR3 runs to 18 residues. Germline CDR1 and CDR2: SEHNR and FQNEAQ (reference sequence). Here the CDR3 DNA reads TGTGCCAGCAGCTCTGGGCCTAGCGGGCCGACGAACACCGGGGAGCTGTTTTTT. Translated: CASSSGPSGPTNTGELFF.

The V call is TRBV20-1, the J call TRBJ1-2; D might be TRBD1 (5 bases). This CDR3 region has 14 residues. Germline CDR1 and CDR2: DFQATT and SNEGSKA (reference sequence). The V end was cut by 5 bases, the J end by 4 bases, with 17 bases between. The DNA of the CDR3 is TGCAGTGCTGTCCGGGACGGAAGTCTCTATGGCTACACCTTC. The encoded protein is CSAVRDGSLYGYTF.

This clonotype was detected a few times. The J gene is TRBJ1-2, the V gene TRBV6-1; 9 bases match TRBD1. The CDR3 is 14 amino acids. The germline V gene encodes CDR1 MNHNS and CDR2 SASEGT. The V gene end was trimmed by 2 bases and the J gene end by 9 bases; junction bases not matched to a gene: 7. CDR3 sequence: CASSETRGQGSYTF. The DNA of the CDR3 is TGTGCCAGCAGTGAAACCCGGGGACAGGGTAGCTACACCTTC.

This chain connects TRBV27 to TRBJ2-7, with TRBD1 matching 9 bases. Germline CDR1 MNHEY, CDR2 SMNVEV (reference sequence). Trimming took 4 bases from V and 12 from J; bases not matched to a gene: 16. The CDR3 contains 15 residues. CDR3 DNA: TGTGCCAGCAGTTCCCCCCTAAGCTATCACAGGGGGCTGTACTTC. Translating gives CASSSPLSYHRGLYF.

This clonotype was observed a single time. This chain uses TRBV7-9 with TRBJ2-5; D remains unclear. Germline V gene data show CDR1 as SEHNR and CDR2 as FQNEAQ (reference sequence). The CDR3 covers 13 residues. V dropped 0 bases and J dropped 1 base, with 3 bases sitting between them. This CDR3 reads CASSLASQETQYF. The CDR3, as DNA: TGTGCCAGCAGCTTAGCCAGCCAAGAGACCCAGTACTTC.

The chain joins TRBV7-7 to TRBJ2-7; no clear D gene. V was trimmed by 6 bases and J by 0 bases, leaving 15 bases between them. CDR3 size: 15 residues. Germline V gene lookup returns CDR1 SSHAT and CDR2 FNYEAQ (reference sequence). The CDR3 DNA sequence: TGTGCCAGCAGTTTACGGGCGCAAAGCTCCTACGAGCAGTACTTC. Protein sequence: CASSLRAQSSYEQYF.

This clonotype appeared a few times. V is TRBV12-3 or TRBV12-4 and J is TRBJ1-3; D is undetermined. Trimming removed 6 bases from V and 0 bases from J, with 18 bases in between. The CDR3 has 17 amino acids. CDR3 loop: CASRTWRLGNSGNTIYF. CDR3 nucleotide sequence: TGTGCCAGCAGGACATGGAGACTGGGTAACTCTGGAAACACCATATATTTT.

This clonotype has a handful of counts. V gene TRBV20-1 combines with J gene TRBJ1-5; weak D call: TRBD1 (5 bases). Germline values: CDR1 DFQATT, CDR2 SNEGSKA (reference sequence). V dropped 0 bases and J dropped 6 bases, with 15 bases sitting between them. The CDR3 runs 15 residues. For the CDR3, the DNA is TGCAGTGCTAGAGATAATGGGGGAGTGGGTCAGCCCCAGCATTTT. Translating it yields CSARDNGGVGQPQHF.

V gene TRBV9 combines with J gene TRBJ1-5, with D perhaps TRBD1 (5 bases). V was pared by 4 bases and J by 5 bases, with 28 bases between. Germline values: CDR1 SGDLS, CDR2 YYNGEE. The CDR3 loop spans 19 amino acids. DNA of the CDR3: TGTGCCAGCAGCCCCCTAGTCGGCAGGGCACCAGGGCGTGATCAGCCCCAGCATTTT. Amino acids: CASSPLVGRAPGRDQPQHF.

The rearrangement joins TRBV30 to TRBJ1-4; perhaps TRBD1 as D (5 bases). The CDR3 loop spans 13 amino acids. The V gene's germline CDR1 is GTSNPN and CDR2 SVGIG (reference sequence). With 7 bases removed from V and 4 bases from J, the gap between germline ends came to 13 bases. The CDR3 DNA reads TGTGCCTCCCTCGGGGGTAATAATGAAAAACTGTTTTTT. Protein product: CASLGGNNEKLFF.

Only a few counts were recorded for this clonotype. The rearrangement uses TRBV7-6 and TRBJ1-2; TRBD1 aligns across 8 bases. CDR3 size: 15 residues. The germline CDR1 and CDR2 sequences are SGHVS and FNYEAQ. J gave up 4 bases and V 0 bases, and 4 bases lay outside the gene matches. The CDR3 here is CASSLASGGTYGYTF. The DNA for the CDR3 is TGTGCCAGCAGCTTAGCGTCAGGGGGCACCTATGGCTACACCTTC. The full variable domain, in which reference TRBV7-6 and TRBJ1-2 provide the parts outside the CDR3, is GAGVSQSPRYKVTKRGQDVALRCDPISGHVSLYWYRQALGQGPEFLTYFNYEAQQDKSGLPNDRFSAERPEGSISTLTIQRTEQRDSAMYRCASSLASGGTYGYTFGSGTRLTVV.

The chain links TRBV6-2 or TRBV6-3 to TRBJ2-1, with 8 nucleotides matching TRBD1. Trimming at V came to 0 bases and at J to 7 bases, leaving 8 bases not matched to a gene. The CDR3 runs to 16 residues. The V gene's germline CDR1 is MNHEY and CDR2 SVGEGT. In nucleotides, the CDR3 is TGTGCCAGCAGTTACTCGTGGCAGGGGGCTGGGAATGAGCAGTTCTTC. Amino acids: CASSYSWQGAGNEQFF.

There are a few counts of this clonotype. The rearrangement joins TRBV5-5 to TRBJ1-5; D not resolved. Trimming removed 0 bases from V and 6 bases from J, with 10 bases in between. CDR1 and CDR2 from the germline V gene are SGHKS and YYEKEE (reference sequence). The CDR3 contains 14 residues. The CDR3 bases are TGTGCCAGCAGCTTGGTTCTTTCATCTCAGCCCCAGCATTTT. Protein product: CASSLVLSSQPQHF.

For this clonotype: The junction departs from germline at one end; a sequencing error may be responsible. The V and J genes are TRBV7-7 and TRBJ2-5; the match to TRBD1 covers 10 bases. The CDR3 contains 16 residues. Germline CDR1 reads SSHAT; CDR2 reads FNYEAQ (reference sequence). The CDR3 sequence: CASSQWTGGVQKTQYF. The CDR3 DNA sequence: TGTGCCAGCAGCCAATGGACAGGGGGAGTCCAAAAGACCCAGTACTTC.

This clonotype was counted a few times. This rearrangement joins TRBV6-2 or TRBV6-3 to TRBJ2-6, with 9 bases matching TRBD2. Germline V gene lookup returns CDR1 MNHEY and CDR2 SVGEGT. V trimming: 5 bases; J trimming: 4 bases; junction bases outside the gene matches: 6. The CDR3 consists of 16 residues. CDR3 sequence (DNA): TGTGCCAGCAGTACCCTAGCGGGGCAAGGGGCCAACGTCCTGACTTTC. Protein: CASSTLAGQGANVLTF.